This T cell receptor (beta chain) derives from a study of blood T cell repertoires in COVID-19. Turning to the study itself: From the United States, Italy and Spain came samples of acute and convalescent COVID-19.

The CDR3 extends over 15 amino acids. CDR1 is SGHAT, CDR2 FQNNGV, per germline. V was pared by 0 bases and J by 2 bases, with 4 bases of the junction left unmatched. In the authors' workflow: For nucleated cells, counts were estimated from reference gene primer amplification. The protocol was immunoSEQ multiplex PCR, while the TCRdb copy is restricted to in-frame clones and leaves out a portion. V and J calls and clone size come straight from that table; D and trimming were deduced from the DNA. This table has roughly 230,000 clones, around 80% appearing once. The TCR sequence derives from a human donor in a cohort sampled during active COVID-19. This rearrangement joins TRBV11-2 to TRBJ2-7; TRBD2 agrees at 7 bases. Input material: peripheral blood. The CDR3: CASSLDRAGAYEQYF. In DNA form, the CDR3 reads TGTGCCAGCAGCTTAGACAGGGCGGGGGCCTACGAGCAGTACTTC.